Below are 5 T cell receptor beta chains sequenced from a single sample in a study of cytomegalovirus exposure and HLA in healthy donors. The PCR contained 60 Vbeta and 13 Jbeta primers. The data were produced by immunoSEQ multiplex PCR, yet TCRdb's version contains in-frame clones alone and is incomplete. Of approximately 140,000 clones listed, approximately 73% are singletons. The sample comprised PBMCs. The receptors were sampled from a woman between 40 and 55 years old in good health and CMV-seronegative.

The gene calls are TRBV29-1 and TRBJ1-2; D is uncertain. V lost 1 base and J 8 bases, leaving 17 bases between the germline ends. Per germline, CDR1 SQVTM and CDR2 ANQGSEA. This CDR3 has 14 residues. The CDR3 nucleotides read TGCAGCGTTGAAGGGGGAGGGAAGGCTTGGGGCTACACCTTC. Translated, it gives CSVEGGGKAWGYTF. Full variable domain (missing parts from reference TRBV29-1 and TRBJ1-2): SAVISQKPSRDICQRGTSLTIQCQVDSQVTMMFWYRQQPGQSLTLIATANQGSEATYESGFVIDKFPISRPNLTFSTLTVSNMSPEDSSIYLCSVEGGGKAWGYTFGSGTRLTVV.

J is TRBJ1-2 and V is TRBV6-5; D not resolved. The CDR3 extends over 13 amino acids. Trimming shortened V by 5 bases and J by 3 bases, and 10 bases separated the two germline ends. CDR1 is MNHEY and CDR2 is SVGAGI in the germline V gene. CDR3 sequence: CASSLTGDYGYTF. CDR3 nucleotides: TGTGCCAGCAGTCTAACCGGGGACTATGGCTACACCTTC.

This clone occurred a few times. This chain joins TRBV6-1 and TRBJ1-1, with TRBD1 as a possible D gene (6 bases). V dropped 5 bases and J dropped 10 bases, with 20 bases sitting between them. Germline V gene data show CDR1 as MNHNS and CDR2 as SASEGT. This CDR3 comprises 14 residues. The CDR3 sequence: CASSSLGTPAPAFF. CDR3 nucleotides: TGTGCCAGCAGTTCGCTCGGGACACCTGCACCAGCTTTCTTT.

The chain combines TRBV9 with TRBJ1-6; the D is unclear. The germline CDR1 and CDR2 sequences are SGDLS and YYNGEE. This CDR3 is built from 16 residues. With 0 bases removed from V and 2 bases from J, the gap between germline ends came to 9 bases. In DNA, the CDR3 is TGTGCCAGCAGCGTAGGCACAGTGACCTATAATTCACCCCTCCACTTT. The encoded protein is CASSVGTVTYNSPLHF.

This clone was recorded a few times. The rearrangement joins TRBV4-2 to TRBJ1-1; 9 nucleotides agree with TRBD1. CDR1 and CDR2 from the germline V gene are LGHNA and YNFKEQ. This CDR3 has 16 amino acids. With V trimmed by 2 bases and J by 3 bases, 7 bases remained unmatched. CDR3 in DNA: TGTGCCAGCAGCCAATTCAACCGGGACAGGGACACTGAAGCTTTCTTT. As protein: CASSQFNRDRDTEAFF.